The 29 T cell receptor beta chains given below trace back to one sample, sequenced in a study of Ad26.COV2.S vaccination and SARS-CoV-2 variants. Treatment in this sample: about 20 received Ad26.COV2.S at low or high dose, single or two shots; five or six received placebo; per-sample allocation not given. Sampling was performed 63 days after the first vaccine or placebo injection. TCRdb's table, derived via immunoSEQ multiplex PCR, lists solely in-frame clones and lacks some. The sample gives about 420,000 clones, around nine tenths of which show up once; 3.5% to 4% is in the top ten. This sample comprised peripheral blood, obtained in a trial of Ad26.COV2.S vaccine versus placebo. The receptors were sampled from a person between 18 and 60 years old who received the Ad26.COV2.S COVID-19 vaccine or a placebo.

The CDR3 nucleotides are TGTGCCTGGACTAGGATTAGCGGGGGCACAGATACGCAGTATTTT. This sequence encodes CAWTRISGGTDTQYF. The V and J genes are TRBV30 and TRBJ2-3, with 8 bases fitting TRBD2. In germline, CDR1 is GTSNPN, CDR2 SVGIG (reference sequence). V lost 4 bases to trimming and J lost 1 base; unmatched junction nucleotides: 7. The CDR3 length is 15 residues.

The chain uses TRBV27 and TRBJ2-3; 14 bases are shared with TRBD2. CDR3 length equals 15 residues. Germline assignment: CDR1 MNHEY and CDR2 SMNVEV (reference sequence). V shed 6 bases and J 7 bases; nucleotides not matched to a gene: 6. CDR3 in DNA: TGTGCCAGCAGGAGGACTAGCGGGGGGCCCCATACGCAGTATTTT. Protein product: CASRRTSGGPHTQYF.

This chain connects TRBV10-1 to TRBJ2-1; possibly TRBD1 or TRBD2 for D (5 bases each). Per germline, CDR1 WNHNN and CDR2 SYGVQD (reference sequence). The CDR3 is made up of 13 amino acids. Trimming took off 7 bases at V and 8 bases at J, with 15 bases between the two ends. The CDR3 protein is CASNGKGEDEQFF. The CDR3 coding sequence is TGCGCCAGCAACGGGAAAGGGGAAGATGAGCAGTTCTTC.

The V gene is TRBV7-2, the J gene TRBJ2-3; D gene unclear. CDR1 is SGHTA, CDR2 FQGNSA, per germline. With 3 bases removed from V and 14 bases from J, the gap between germline ends came to 18 bases. The CDR3 loop spans 13 amino acids. CDR3 sequence: CASSFKERVNAYF. The CDR3 DNA follows: TGTGCCAGCAGCTTTAAAGAACGCGTTAACGCGTATTTT.

In this sample, this clone turned up a few times. The J gene is TRBJ2-7, the V gene TRBV30, with a possible D match to TRBD2 (5 bases). Germline V gives CDR1 GTSNPN, CDR2 SVGIG (reference sequence). V lost 1 base to trimming and J lost 5 bases, with 15 bases between them. The CDR3 has 14 residues. The CDR3 nucleotides are TGTGCCTGGAGTGCCATCGGGGTGGACCACGAGCAGTACTTC. Protein: CAWSAIGVDHEQYF.

This clone was observed a single time. V gene TRBV20-1 combines with J gene TRBJ1-6; a weak D match, TRBD1 (5 bases). V was trimmed by 3 bases and J by 5 bases, leaving 8 bases between them. From germline, CDR1 is DFQATT and CDR2 SNEGSKA (reference sequence). The CDR3 has 13 residues. CDR3 bases: TGCAGTGCTAGTCGGGGGGATAATTCACCCCTCCACTTT. This encodes CSASRGDNSPLHF.

The chain recombines TRBV6-6 with TRBJ1-3, with 8 bases identical to TRBD1. J gave up 2 bases and V 7 bases, and 4 bases lay outside the gene matches. Per the germline V gene, CDR1 is MNHNY and CDR2 is SVGAGI (reference sequence). This CDR3 is 14 amino acids long. CDR3 loop: CASTVTGAGNTIYF. In DNA form, the CDR3 reads TGTGCCAGCACCGTGACAGGGGCTGGAAACACCATATATTTT.

The rearrangement joins TRBV6-6 to TRBJ1-3; a weak D match, TRBD1 (6 bases). The CDR3 sequence is 14 residues long. CDR1 and CDR2 from the germline V gene are MNHNY and SVGAGI (reference sequence). V was clipped by 2 bases and J by 2 bases, with 7 bases between them. CDR3 loop: CASSYTGTGNTIYF. The CDR3, as DNA: TGTGCCAGCAGTTACACAGGGACTGGAAACACCATATATTTT.

The rearrangement links TRBV6-6 to TRBJ1-2; D is uncertain. The germline gives CDR1 MNHNY, CDR2 SVGAGI (reference sequence). This CDR3 has 12 amino acids. V was trimmed by 4 bases and J by 8 bases, leaving 11 bases between them. The CDR3 DNA reads as TGTGCCAGCAGTTCCCTCATCGGCGGCTACACCTTC. Its protein product is CASSSLIGGYTF.

The CDR3 here is CASRRDRGMQTYEQYF. Here the CDR3 DNA reads TGCGCCAGCAGAAGGGACAGGGGGATGCAAACCTACGAGCAGTACTTC. The chain employs TRBV5-1 and TRBJ2-7; 11 bases fit TRBD1. The CDR3 has 16 residues. Germline V gene lookup returns CDR1 SGHRS and CDR2 YFSETQ. Germline trimming cut 5 bases from V and 2 bases from J; bases unmatched to any gene: 9.

The chain uses TRBV10-2 and TRBJ2-7, with 10 nucleotides matching TRBD2. V lost 6 bases, J lost 2 bases, and 13 bases stayed unmatched. The CDR3 has 17 amino acids. Per the germline V gene, CDR1 is WSHSY and CDR2 is SAAADI. The CDR3 DNA follows: TGCGCCAGCAGAGGAGATAAAACTAGCGGGACGCCCTACGAGCAGTACTTC. It specifies CASRGDKTSGTPYEQYF.

The chain uses TRBV10-3 and TRBJ2-7; 8 bases match TRBD1. CDR1 is ENHRY and CDR2 is SYGVKD in the germline V gene. Trimming removed 6 bases from V and 3 bases from J; junction bases left unmatched: 13. CDR3 length: 16 residues. CDR3 in DNA: TGTGCCATCAGCCGCGCTGAAAGACAGGGGTACTACGAGCAGTACTTC. This translates into CAISRAERQGYYEQYF.

The rearrangement uses TRBV4-1 and TRBJ2-1; 12 nucleotides agree with TRBD2. Germline loops: CDR1 MGHRA, CDR2 YSYEKL. The CDR3 loop spans 18 amino acids. V was pared by 0 bases and J by 4 bases, with 7 bases of the junction left unmatched. The CDR3, as DNA: TGCGCCAGCAGCCAAGAGTCACTAGCGGGGGGATTGTACAATGAGCAGTTCTTC. This encodes CASSQESLAGGLYNEQFF.

This clone was observed a few times. The rearrangement links TRBV28 to TRBJ2-7; 8 nucleotides line up with TRBD1. The V gene's germline CDR1 is MDHEN and CDR2 SYDVKM. The ends lost 3 bases at V and 7 bases at J; junction bases unmatched: 11. The CDR3 covers 15 residues. The CDR3 sequence is CASSFGARGQREQYF. As DNA, the CDR3 is TGTGCCAGCAGTTTTGGTGCCAGGGGGCAACGGGAGCAGTACTTC. The variable domain in full, with the rest retrieved from reference TRBV28 and TRBJ2-7, is DVKVTQSSRYLVKRTGEKVFLECVQDMDHENMFWYRQDPGLGLRLIYFSYDVKMKEKGDIPEGYSVSREKKERFSLILESASTNQTSMYLCASSFGARGQREQYFGPGTRLTVT.

The chain combines TRBV7-9 with TRBJ1-2; D may be TRBD1 (6 bases). CDR1 SEHNR and CDR2 FQNEAQ come from the germline V gene (reference sequence). The CDR3 is made up of 13 amino acids. V dropped 0 bases and J dropped 8 bases, with 10 bases sitting between them. DNA of the CDR3: TGTGCCAGCAGCTTAGCGACGGGGGGCGGCTACACCTTC. It is translated as CASSLATGGGYTF.

As DNA, the CDR3 is TGTGCCAGCAGGATCATTAGCGGAGCCGACAATGAGCAGTTCTTC. This sequence encodes CASRIISGADNEQFF. V gene TRBV7-3 combines with J gene TRBJ2-1, with D perhaps matching TRBD2 (6 bases). Per the germline V gene, CDR1 is SGHTA and CDR2 is FQGTGA. The CDR3 has 15 amino acids. Trimming stripped 6 bases from V and 5 bases from J, with 17 bases between.

This chain connects TRBV27 to TRBJ2-1; 8 bases line up with TRBD2. Germline-derived CDR1 and CDR2 are MNHEY and SMNVEV (reference sequence). The length of the CDR3 is 14 residues. V dropped 7 bases and J dropped 2; count of bases not matched to a gene: 4. CDR3 amino acids: CASKAGGPYNEQFF. CDR3 nucleotide sequence: TGTGCCAGCAAGGCGGGGGGCCCCTACAATGAGCAGTTCTTC.

The chain couples TRBV3-1 (or the pseudogene TRBV3-2) to TRBJ1-1, with D perhaps matching TRBD1 (6 bases). Germline CDR1 is LGHDT and CDR2 is YNNKEL (reference sequence). This CDR3 region has 15 residues. V shed 2 bases and J shed 4 bases, with 14 bases lying between them. In DNA, the CDR3 is TGTGCCAGCAGCCAACTTACAGGGTCGGGCACTGAAGCTTTCTTT. Protein: CASSQLTGSGTEAFF.

The rearrangement joins TRBV7-2 to TRBJ2-3; 7 positions match TRBD1. V gave up 4 bases and J gave up 7 bases; unmatched junction bases: 11. The germline V gene encodes CDR1 SGHTA and CDR2 FQGNSA. CDR3 length: 15 amino acids. The CDR3 loop is CASSYGTAPAYTQYF. CDR3 coding DNA: TGTGCCAGCAGCTACGGGACAGCACCCGCGTATACGCAGTATTTT.

The CDR3 coding sequence is TGTGCCAGCAGCCGTACCTCTGGAAACACCATATATTTT. It translates to CASSRTSGNTIYF. The chain employs TRBV12-3 or TRBV12-4 and TRBJ1-3; unclear D gene. This CDR3 has 13 amino acids. Trimming took off 6 bases at V and 0 bases at J, with 6 bases between the two ends.

CDR3 bases: TGTGCCAGCAGTTATACGAGGGGGGGCCGAGAGACCCAGTACTTC. It encodes CASSYTRGGRETQYF. The chain carries TRBV6-2 or TRBV6-3 and TRBJ2-5, with D perhaps TRBD2 (7 bases). V was cut by 3 bases and J by 4 bases, with 15 bases left in between. Germline V gives CDR1 MNHEY, CDR2 SVGEGT. This CDR3 comprises 15 residues.

The V gene is TRBV25-1, the J gene TRBJ1-1; the match to TRBD1 covers 9 bases. The CDR3 extends over 14 amino acids. V lost 6 bases to trimming and J lost 5 bases; unmatched junction nucleotides: 7. The germline CDR1 and CDR2 sequences are MGHDK and SYGVNS. In nucleotides, the CDR3 is TGTGCCAGCAGGGGGGACAGGGAATGGACTGAAGCTTTCTTT. Amino acid sequence: CASRGDREWTEAFF. The whole variable domain, remainder taken from reference TRBV25-1 and TRBJ1-1, is EADIYQTPRYLVIGTGKKITLECSQTMGHDKMYWYQQDPGMELHLIHYSYGVNSTEKGDLSSESTVSRIRTEHFPLTLESARPSHTSQYLCASRGDREWTEAFFGQGTRLTVV.

The chain recombines TRBV6-2 or TRBV6-3 with TRBJ1-6, with D tentatively TRBD1 (6 bases). The V gene's germline CDR1 is MNHEY and CDR2 SVGEGT. Trimming removed 2 bases at V and 6 bases at J, with 11 bases between. The CDR3 sequence is 15 residues long. The DNA of the CDR3 is TGTGCCAGCAGTTACGGCAGGGGAAGTAATTCACCCCTCCACTTT. This translates into CASSYGRGSNSPLHF.

V usage is TRBV10-3 and J usage is TRBJ2-7; 8 positions match TRBD1. Germline values: CDR1 ENHRY, CDR2 SYGVKD. This CDR3 region has 13 residues. Unmatched junction bases numbered 7, after V lost 6 bases and J lost 6 bases. The CDR3 loop is CAIRPGQGGEQYF. The CDR3 DNA reads TGTGCCATCAGACCTGGACAGGGTGGCGAGCAGTACTTC.

The chain recombines TRBV27 with TRBJ2-2; TRBD1 might be the D (6 bases). The CDR3 has 15 amino acids. V lost 5 bases, J lost 7 bases, and 17 bases lay in between. Germline V CDR1 and CDR2: MNHEY, SMNVEV (reference sequence). CDR3 bases: TGTGCCAGCAGTCCTCAGACAGGTTTGATCGGGGAGCTGTTTTTT. Protein product: CASSPQTGLIGELFF.

The chain employs TRBV7-2 and TRBJ2-3; 13 bases fit TRBD2. V gave up 5 bases and J gave up 2 bases; unmatched junction bases: 7. The CDR3 contains 17 residues. Germline CDR1 is SGHTA and CDR2 is FQGNSA. The CDR3 DNA reads TGTGCCAGCAGCCTAGGGGGACTAGCGGGAAACACAGATACGCAGTATTTT. It specifies CASSLGGLAGNTDTQYF.

This clone was detected only once. The V call is TRBV28, the J call TRBJ2-5; perhaps TRBD2 as D (6 bases). The V and J ends lost 6 bases and 7 bases respectively, with 15 bases between them. Per germline, CDR1 MDHEN and CDR2 SYDVKM. The CDR3 has 13 residues. The CDR3 sequence: CASRRGSEATQYF. In nucleotides, the CDR3 is TGTGCCAGCAGGCGGGGTAGCGAGGCGACCCAGTACTTC. Based on the CDR3 plus reference TRBV28 and TRBJ2-5, the full variable domain is DVKVTQSSRYLVKRTGEKVFLECVQDMDHENMFWYRQDPGLGLRLIYFSYDVKMKEKGDIPEGYSVSREKKERFSLILESASTNQTSMYLCASRRGSEATQYFGPGTRLLVL.

This chain joins TRBV5-1 and TRBJ2-1; D tentatively reads TRBD1 or TRBD2 (5 bases each). With 3 bases removed from V and 3 bases from J, the gap between germline ends came to 13 bases. Per germline, CDR1 SGHRS and CDR2 YFSETQ. The CDR3 contains 15 residues. The CDR3 here is CASSWTGPNYNEQFF. In nucleotides, the CDR3 is TGCGCCAGCAGCTGGACGGGACCGAACTACAATGAGCAGTTCTTC.

The chain joins TRBV7-9 to TRBJ1-4; TRBD1 aligns across 8 bases. CDR1 is SEHNR, CDR2 FQNEAQ, per germline (reference sequence). The CDR3 runs 15 residues. V was pared by 4 bases and J by 1 base, with 2 bases of the junction left unmatched. The CDR3 loop is CASSSGQGTNEKLFF. CDR3 coding DNA: TGTGCCAGCAGCTCCGGACAGGGAACTAATGAAAAACTGTTTTTT.